This T cell receptor (beta chain) was sequenced in a study of blood T cell repertoires in COVID-19. The protocol was immunoSEQ multiplex PCR, while the TCRdb copy is restricted to in-frame clones and leaves out a portion. The table lists 300,000 to 350,000 clones, roughly 90% of them singletons, with 2.9% in the top ten. The Seattle patients joined while their infection was active and were tracked longitudinally afterward. V was cut by 4 bases and J by 0 bases, with 13 bases left in between. The CDR3 is made up of 16 amino acids. Germline lookup yields CDR1 MDHEN and CDR2 SYDVKM. The chain combines TRBV28 with TRBJ1-3; D perhaps matches TRBD1 (6 bases). The TCR was taken from a woman aged 30 to 39 with COVID-19, enrolled during active disease. The sample taken for sequencing was peripheral blood. CDR3 DNA sequence: TGTGCCAGCAGTTCCGGACAGATCGACTCTGGAAACACCATATATTTT. This codes for CASSSGQIDSGNTIYF.